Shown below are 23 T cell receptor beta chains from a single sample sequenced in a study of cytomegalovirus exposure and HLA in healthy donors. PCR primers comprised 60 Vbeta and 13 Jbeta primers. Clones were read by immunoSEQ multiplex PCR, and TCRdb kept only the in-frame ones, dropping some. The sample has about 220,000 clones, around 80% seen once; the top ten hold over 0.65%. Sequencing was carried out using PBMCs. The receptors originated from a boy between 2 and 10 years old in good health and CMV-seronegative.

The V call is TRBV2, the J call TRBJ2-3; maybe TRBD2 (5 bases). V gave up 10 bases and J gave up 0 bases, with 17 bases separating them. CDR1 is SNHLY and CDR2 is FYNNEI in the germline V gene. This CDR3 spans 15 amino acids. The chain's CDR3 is CATISREPSTDTQYF. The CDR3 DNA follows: TGTGCCACCATCTCCCGGGAACCTAGCACAGATACGCAGTATTTT.

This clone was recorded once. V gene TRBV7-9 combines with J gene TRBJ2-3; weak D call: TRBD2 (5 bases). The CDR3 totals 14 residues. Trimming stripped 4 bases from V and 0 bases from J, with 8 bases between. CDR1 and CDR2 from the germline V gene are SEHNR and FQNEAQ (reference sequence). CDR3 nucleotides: TGTGCCAGCAGCTCGGGGTATAGCACAGATACGCAGTATTTT. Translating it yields CASSSGYSTDTQYF.

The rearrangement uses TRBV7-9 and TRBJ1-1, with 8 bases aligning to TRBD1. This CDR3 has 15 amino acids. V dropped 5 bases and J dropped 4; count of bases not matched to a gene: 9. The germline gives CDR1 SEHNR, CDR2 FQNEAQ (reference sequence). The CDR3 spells CASSPRLQGGTEAFF. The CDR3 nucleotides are TGTGCCAGCAGCCCCCGCCTACAGGGGGGCACTGAAGCTTTCTTT.

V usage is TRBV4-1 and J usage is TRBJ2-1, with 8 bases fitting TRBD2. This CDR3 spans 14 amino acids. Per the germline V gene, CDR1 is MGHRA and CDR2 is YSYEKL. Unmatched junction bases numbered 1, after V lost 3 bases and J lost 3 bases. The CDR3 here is CASSHGGVYNEQFF. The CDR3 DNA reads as TGCGCCAGCAGCCACGGGGGGGTCTACAATGAGCAGTTCTTC.

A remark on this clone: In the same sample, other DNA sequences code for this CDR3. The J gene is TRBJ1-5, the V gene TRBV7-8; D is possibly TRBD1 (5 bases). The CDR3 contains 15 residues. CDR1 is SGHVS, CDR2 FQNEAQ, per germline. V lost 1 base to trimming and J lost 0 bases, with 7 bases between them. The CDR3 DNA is TGTGCCAGCAGCTTAGAGGACACTAGCAATCAGCCCCAGCATTTT. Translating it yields CASSLEDTSNQPQHF.

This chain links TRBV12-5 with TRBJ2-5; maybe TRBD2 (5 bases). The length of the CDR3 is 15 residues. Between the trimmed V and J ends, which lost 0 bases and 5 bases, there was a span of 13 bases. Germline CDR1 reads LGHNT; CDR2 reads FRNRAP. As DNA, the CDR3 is TGTGCTAGTGGTTTGGTAGGCGGAGGAGCCGAGACCCAGTACTTC. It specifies CASGLVGGGAETQYF.

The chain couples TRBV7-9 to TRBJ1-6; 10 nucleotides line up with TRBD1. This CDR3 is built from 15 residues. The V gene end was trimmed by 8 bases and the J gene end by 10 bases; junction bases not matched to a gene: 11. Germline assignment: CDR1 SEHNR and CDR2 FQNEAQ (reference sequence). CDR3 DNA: TGTGCCAGCTCCCAATTCGGGACAGGGGAATCACCCCTCCACTTT. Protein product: CASSQFGTGESPLHF.

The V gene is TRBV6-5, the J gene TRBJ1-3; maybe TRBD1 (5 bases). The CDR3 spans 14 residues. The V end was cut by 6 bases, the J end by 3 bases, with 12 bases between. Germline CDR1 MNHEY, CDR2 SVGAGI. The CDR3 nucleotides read TGTGCCAGCAGCGCTGTCCAGGGTGGAAACACCATATATTTT. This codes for CASSAVQGGNTIYF.

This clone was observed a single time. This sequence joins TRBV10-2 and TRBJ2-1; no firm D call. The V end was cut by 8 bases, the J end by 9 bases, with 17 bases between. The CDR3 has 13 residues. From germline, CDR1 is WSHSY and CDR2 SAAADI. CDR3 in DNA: TGCGCCAGCCAATTCGGAGCCTCGGCTGAGCAGTTCTTC. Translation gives CASQFGASAEQFF.

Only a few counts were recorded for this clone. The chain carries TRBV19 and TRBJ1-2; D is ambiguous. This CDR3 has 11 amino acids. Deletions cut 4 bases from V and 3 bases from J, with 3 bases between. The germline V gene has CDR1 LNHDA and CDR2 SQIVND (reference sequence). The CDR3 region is CASSTYYGYTF. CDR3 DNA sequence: TGTGCCAGTAGTACTTACTATGGCTACACCTTC.

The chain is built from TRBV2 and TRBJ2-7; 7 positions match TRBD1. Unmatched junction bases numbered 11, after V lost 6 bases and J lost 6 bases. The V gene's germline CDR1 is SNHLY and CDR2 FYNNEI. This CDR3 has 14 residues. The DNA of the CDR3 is TGTGCCAGCAGGACGAAGGGGGCGAGTGGCGAGCAGTACTTC. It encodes CASRTKGASGEQYF. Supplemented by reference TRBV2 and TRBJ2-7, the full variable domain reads EPEVTQTPSHQVTQMGQEVILRCVPISNHLYFYWYRQILGQKVEFLVSFYNNEISEKSEIFDDQFSVERPDGSNFTLKIRSTKLEDSAMYFCASRTKGASGEQYFGPGTRLTVT.

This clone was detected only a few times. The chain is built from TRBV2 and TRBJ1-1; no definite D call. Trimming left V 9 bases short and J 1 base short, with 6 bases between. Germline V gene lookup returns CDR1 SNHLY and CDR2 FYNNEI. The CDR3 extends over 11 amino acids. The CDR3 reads CASSRNTEAFF. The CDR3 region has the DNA TGTGCCAGTTCGAGGAACACTGAAGCTTTCTTT.

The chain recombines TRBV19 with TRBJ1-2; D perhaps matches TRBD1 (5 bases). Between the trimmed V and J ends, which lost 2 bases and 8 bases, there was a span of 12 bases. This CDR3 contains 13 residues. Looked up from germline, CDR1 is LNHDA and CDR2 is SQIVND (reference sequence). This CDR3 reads CASSITQGGGYTF. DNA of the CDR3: TGTGCCAGTAGTATAACCCAGGGTGGCGGCTACACCTTC.

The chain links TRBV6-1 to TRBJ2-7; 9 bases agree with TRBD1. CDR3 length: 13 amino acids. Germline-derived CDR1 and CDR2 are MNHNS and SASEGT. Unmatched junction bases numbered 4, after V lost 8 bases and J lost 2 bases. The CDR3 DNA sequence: TGTGCCAGCGACGGGACAGGGACCTACGAGCAGTACTTC. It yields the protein CASDGTGTYEQYF.

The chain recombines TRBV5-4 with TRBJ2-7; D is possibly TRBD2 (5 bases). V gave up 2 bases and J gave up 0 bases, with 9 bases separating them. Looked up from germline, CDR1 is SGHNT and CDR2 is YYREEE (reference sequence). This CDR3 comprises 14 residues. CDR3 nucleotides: TGTGCCAGCAGCTTAGGACTCTACTCCTACGAGCAGTACTTC. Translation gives CASSLGLYSYEQYF.

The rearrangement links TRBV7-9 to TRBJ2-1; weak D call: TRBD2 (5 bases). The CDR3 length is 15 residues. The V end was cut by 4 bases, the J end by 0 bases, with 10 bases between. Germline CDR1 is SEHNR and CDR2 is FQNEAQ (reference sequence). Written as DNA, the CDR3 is TGTGCCAGCAGCTCCACTAGGAGCTCCTACAATGAGCAGTTCTTC. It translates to CASSSTRSSYNEQFF. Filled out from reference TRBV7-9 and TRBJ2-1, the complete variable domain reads DTGVSQNPRHKITKRGQNVTFRCDPISEHNRLYWYRQTLGQGPEFLTYFQNEAQLEKSRLLSDRFSAERPKGSFSTLEIQRTEQGDSAMYLCASSSTRSSYNEQFFGPGTRLTVL.

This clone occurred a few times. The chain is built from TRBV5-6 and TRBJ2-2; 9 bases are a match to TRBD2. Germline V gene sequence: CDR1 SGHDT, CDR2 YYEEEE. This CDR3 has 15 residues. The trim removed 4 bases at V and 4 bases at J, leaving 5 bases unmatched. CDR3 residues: CASSGSGRSTGELFF. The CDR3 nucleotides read TGTGCCAGCAGCGGCAGCGGGAGGTCCACCGGGGAGCTGTTTTTT.

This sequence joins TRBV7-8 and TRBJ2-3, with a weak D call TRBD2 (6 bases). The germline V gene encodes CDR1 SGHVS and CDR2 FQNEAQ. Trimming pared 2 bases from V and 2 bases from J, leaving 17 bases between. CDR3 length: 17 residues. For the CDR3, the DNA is TGTGCCAGCAGCTTAAACCGACTAGGCGAACCCACAGATACGCAGTATTTT. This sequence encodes CASSLNRLGEPTDTQYF.

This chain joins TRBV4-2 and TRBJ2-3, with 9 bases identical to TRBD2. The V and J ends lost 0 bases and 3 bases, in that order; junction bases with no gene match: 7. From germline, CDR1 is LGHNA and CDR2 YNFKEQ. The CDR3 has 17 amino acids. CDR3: CASSQDLVAGVTDTQYF. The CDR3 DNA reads TGTGCCAGCAGCCAAGATCTGGTAGCGGGGGTGACAGATACGCAGTATTTT.

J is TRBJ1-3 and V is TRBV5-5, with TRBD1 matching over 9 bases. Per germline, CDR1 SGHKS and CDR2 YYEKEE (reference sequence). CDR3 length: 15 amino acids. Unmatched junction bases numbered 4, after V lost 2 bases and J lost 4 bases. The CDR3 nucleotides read TGTGCCAGCAGCTTCTCCGGGACAGGGGGAAACACCATATATTTT. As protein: CASSFSGTGGNTIYF.

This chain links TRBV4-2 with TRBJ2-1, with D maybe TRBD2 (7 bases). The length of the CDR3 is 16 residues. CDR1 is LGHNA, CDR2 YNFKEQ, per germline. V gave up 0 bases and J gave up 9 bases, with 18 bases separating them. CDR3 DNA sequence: TGTGCCAGCAGCCAAGATTTGGGGGTGGGGGGGCGTGAGCAGTTCTTC. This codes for CASSQDLGVGGREQFF.

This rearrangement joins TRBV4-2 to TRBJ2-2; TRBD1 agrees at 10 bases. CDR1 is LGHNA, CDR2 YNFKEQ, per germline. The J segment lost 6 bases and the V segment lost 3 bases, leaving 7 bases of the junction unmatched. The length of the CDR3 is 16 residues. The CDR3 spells CASSHPTGGISGELFF. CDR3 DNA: TGTGCCAGCAGCCACCCGACAGGGGGCATATCCGGGGAGCTGTTTTTT.

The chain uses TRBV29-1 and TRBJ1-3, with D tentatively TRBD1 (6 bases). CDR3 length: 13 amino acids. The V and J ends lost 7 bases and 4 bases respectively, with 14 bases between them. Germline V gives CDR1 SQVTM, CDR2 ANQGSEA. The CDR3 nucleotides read TGCAGCGCCCAACGGGACATCGGAAACACCATATATTTT. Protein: CSAQRDIGNTIYF.